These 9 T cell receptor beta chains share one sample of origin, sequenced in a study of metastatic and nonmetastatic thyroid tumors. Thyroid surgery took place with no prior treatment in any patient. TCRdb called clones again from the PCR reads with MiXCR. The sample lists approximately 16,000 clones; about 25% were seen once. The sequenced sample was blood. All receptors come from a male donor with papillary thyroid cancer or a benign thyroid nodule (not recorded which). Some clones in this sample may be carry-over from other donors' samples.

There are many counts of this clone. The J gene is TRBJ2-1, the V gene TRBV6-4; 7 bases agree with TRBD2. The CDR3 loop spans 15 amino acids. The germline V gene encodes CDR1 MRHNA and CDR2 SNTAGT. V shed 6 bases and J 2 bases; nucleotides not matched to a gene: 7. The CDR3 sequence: CASSRAGSTYNEQFF. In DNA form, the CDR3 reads TGTGCCAGCAGCCGAGCGGGGTCAACCTACAATGAGCAGTTCTTC.

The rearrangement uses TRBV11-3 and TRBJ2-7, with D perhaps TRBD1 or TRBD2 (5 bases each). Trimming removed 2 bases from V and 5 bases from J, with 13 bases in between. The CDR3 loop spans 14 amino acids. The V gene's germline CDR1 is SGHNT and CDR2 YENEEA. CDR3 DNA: TGTGCCAGCAGCTTACTCGGGGACGGTGACGAGCAGTACTTC. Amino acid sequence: CASSLLGDGDEQYF.

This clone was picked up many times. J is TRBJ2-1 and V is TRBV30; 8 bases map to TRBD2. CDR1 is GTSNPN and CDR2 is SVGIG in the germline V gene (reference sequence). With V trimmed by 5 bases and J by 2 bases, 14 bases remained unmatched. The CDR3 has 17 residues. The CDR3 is CAWDRIDVAGPYNEQFF. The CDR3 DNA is TGTGCCTGGGACCGAATTGATGTAGCGGGGCCCTACAATGAGCAGTTCTTC.

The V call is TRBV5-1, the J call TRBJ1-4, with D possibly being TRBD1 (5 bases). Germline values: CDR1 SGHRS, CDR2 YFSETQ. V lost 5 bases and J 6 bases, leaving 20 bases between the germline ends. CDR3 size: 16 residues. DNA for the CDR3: TGCGCCAGCAGGAGCGGGTGGGGAACGGGGGATGAAAAACTGTTTTTT. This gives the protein CASRSGWGTGDEKLFF.

The CDR3 spells CASSALSGSGGFTFTDTQYF. Written as DNA, the CDR3 is TGTGCCAGCAGTGCCCTTTCGGGTAGCGGGGGGTTTACCTTCACAGATACGCAGTATTTT. The J gene is TRBJ2-3, the V gene TRBV2; 10 bases map to TRBD2. With 4 bases clipped from V and 2 bases from J, the junction kept 18 bases outside the gene matches. Germline V gene data show CDR1 as SNHLY and CDR2 as FYNNEI. The CDR3 spans 20 residues.

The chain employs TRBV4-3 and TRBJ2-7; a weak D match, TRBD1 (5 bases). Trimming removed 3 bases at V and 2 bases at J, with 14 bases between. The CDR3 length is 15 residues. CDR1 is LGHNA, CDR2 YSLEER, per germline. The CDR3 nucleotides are TGCGCCAGCAGCCAGACCCTACAGGCTGCCTACGAGCAGTACTTC. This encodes CASSQTLQAAYEQYF.

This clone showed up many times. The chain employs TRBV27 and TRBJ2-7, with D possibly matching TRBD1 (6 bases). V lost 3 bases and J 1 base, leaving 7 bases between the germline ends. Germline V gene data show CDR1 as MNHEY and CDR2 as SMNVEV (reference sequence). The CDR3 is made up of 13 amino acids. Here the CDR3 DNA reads TGTGCCAGCAGTTTCCAGGGGTCCTACGAGCAGTACTTC. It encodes CASSFQGSYEQYF.

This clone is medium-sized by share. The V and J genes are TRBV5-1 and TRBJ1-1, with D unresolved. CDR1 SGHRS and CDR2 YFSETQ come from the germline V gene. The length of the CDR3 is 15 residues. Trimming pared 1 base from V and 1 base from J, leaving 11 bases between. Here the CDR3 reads CASSLQGSGNTEAFF. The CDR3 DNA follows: TGCGCCAGCAGCTTGCAAGGCAGTGGGAACACTGAAGCTTTCTTT.

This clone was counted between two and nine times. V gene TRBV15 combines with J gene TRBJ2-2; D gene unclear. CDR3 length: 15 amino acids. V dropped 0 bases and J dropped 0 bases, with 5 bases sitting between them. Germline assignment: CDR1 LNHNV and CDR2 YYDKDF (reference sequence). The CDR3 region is CATSRDPANTGELFF. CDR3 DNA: TGTGCCACCAGCAGAGATCCCGCGAACACCGGGGAGCTGTTTTTT.